The TCR beta chain under discussion was sequenced for a study of blood T cell repertoires in COVID-19. The germline V gene has CDR1 SGHAT and CDR2 FQNNGV. Trimming left V 1 base short and J 3 bases short, with 10 bases between. The CDR3 has 16 residues. Some clones are missing from TCRdb's copy, which holds only in-frame ones; the method was immunoSEQ multiplex PCR. The sample carries roughly 110,000 clones, more than 70% recorded once. The rearrangement links TRBV11-2 to TRBJ2-6; TRBD2 might be the D (5 bases). The sequencing sample was made of peripheral blood. This receptor was obtained from a man aged 65 to 79 with acute or convalescent COVID-19. As DNA, the CDR3 is TGTGCCAGCAGCTTAGGGAGGAGTTATGGGGCCAACGTCCTGACTTTC. This translates into CASSLGRSYGANVLTF.